What follows are 24 T cell receptor beta chains derived from one specimen sequenced in a study of CD8+CD57+ T cells in acquired aplastic anemia. The patients chosen for sequencing had shown expansion of CD8+CD57+ cells (detected by flow cytometry). Genomic DNA provided the template from which TCR beta VDJ and CDR3 profiles were obtained. TCRdb redid the calling of the reads with MiXCR, one entry per CDR3 protein. The sample has 200,000 or so distinct CDR3 sequences; around 45% are singletons. Input material: sorted CD4+, CD8+, or CD8+CD57+ T cells (not recorded which) from PBMCs. All receptors derive from a human donor with aplastic anemia.

In regard to this clonotype: The CDR3 end shows no conserved phenylalanine or tryptophan, and so a read error is likely. The chain uses TRBV5-1 and TRBJ1-1; D unclear. V shed 0 bases and J shed 0 bases, with 6 bases lying between them. The CDR3 loop spans 14 amino acids. The germline gives CDR1 SGHRS, CDR2 YFSETQ. CDR3 region: CASSLDSLNTEAFS. The CDR3 DNA follows: TGCGCCAGCAGCTTGGACAGCTTGAACACTGAAGCTTTCTCT.

There are a few counts of this clonotype. V usage is TRBV27 and J usage is TRBJ2-6, with D hard to call. Germline CDR1 MNHEY, CDR2 SMNVEV (reference sequence). V dropped 4 bases and J dropped 0 bases, with 10 bases sitting between them. This CDR3 region has 16 residues. This CDR3 reads CASSSRLNSGANVLTF. CDR3 coding DNA: TGTGCCAGCAGTTCAAGACTGAACTCTGGGGCCAACGTCCTGACTTTC.

This clonotype was seen many times. The rearrangement uses TRBV9 and TRBJ2-6; 7 bases agree with TRBD2. CDR3 length: 18 amino acids. The germline gives CDR1 SGDLS, CDR2 YYNGEE. Trimming removed 0 bases from V and 0 bases from J; junction bases left unmatched: 6. The CDR3 DNA follows: TGTGCCAGCAGCGTAGCCCCCAGGGAGGGCTCTGGGGCCAACGTCCTGACTTTC. Residues: CASSVAPREGSGANVLTF. Full variable domain (remainder filled in from reference TRBV9 and TRBJ2-6): DSGVTQTPKHLITATGQRVTLRCSPRSGDLSVYWYQQSLDQGLQFLIQYYNGEERAKGNILERFSAQQFPDLHSELNLSSLELGDSALYFCASSVAPREGSGANVLTFGAGSRLTVL.

This clonotype was recorded many times. The chain employs TRBV12-3 or TRBV12-4 and TRBJ2-7; the D gene is possibly TRBD2 (6 bases). The CDR3 covers 13 residues. The V gene lost 3 bases and the J gene lost 7 bases, with 13 bases spanning the gap. DNA of the CDR3: TGTGCCAGCAGTTTCAATCCGGGGGTGGAGCAGTACTTC. Its translation: CASSFNPGVEQYF.

A word on this clonotype: A much larger clone lies one base from this, so it may be a read error. The rearrangement uses TRBV11-3 and TRBJ2-2, with D possibly being TRBD1 or TRBD2 (6 bases each). V lost 5 bases and J 8 bases, leaving 18 bases between the germline ends. Germline-derived CDR1 and CDR2 are SGHNT and YENEEA. The CDR3 spans 15 residues. CDR3 nucleotides: TGTGCCAGCAGCCCAGGGACGCGGGGACAAGGGGAGCTGTTTTTT. Its protein is CASSPGTRGQGELFF.

In this sample, this clonotype turned up many times. V usage is TRBV19 and J usage is TRBJ2-7; D is uncertain. The length of the CDR3 is 14 residues. Looked up from germline, CDR1 is LNHDA and CDR2 is SQIVND (reference sequence). With 4 bases removed from V and 4 bases from J, the gap between germline ends came to 14 bases. The CDR3 loop reads CASSNPRDRYEQYF. The CDR3 region has the DNA TGTGCCAGTAGTAATCCTAGAGATAGGTACGAGCAGTACTTC. The whole variable domain, remainder taken from reference TRBV19 and TRBJ2-7, is DGGITQSPKYLFRKEGQNVTLSCEQNLNHDAMYWYRQDPGQGLRLIYYSQIVNDFQKGDIAEGYSVSREKKESFPLTVTSAQKNPTAFYLCASSNPRDRYEQYFGPGTRLTVT.

This clonotype was counted a few times. The chain combines TRBV19 with TRBJ1-1; D ambiguous. Trimming cost V 6 bases and J 10 bases, with 18 bases left between them. In germline, CDR1 is LNHDA, CDR2 SQIVND (reference sequence). This CDR3 has 13 residues. CDR3: CASSNLGRFGAFF. In DNA, the CDR3 is TGTGCCAGTAGCAATTTGGGGAGGTTTGGAGCTTTCTTT.

This chain connects TRBV9 to TRBJ1-2; D unclear. Germline loops: CDR1 SGDLS, CDR2 YYNGEE. Trimming removed 6 bases from V and 8 bases from J, with 11 bases in between. The CDR3 is 11 amino acids. This chain's CDR3 is CASTNGNGYTF. The CDR3 bases are TGTGCCAGCACCAATGGGAACGGCTACACCTTC.

As regards this clonotype: This may stem from a read error, because a much larger clone lies one nucleotide away. Without the conserved terminal phenylalanine or tryptophan, this CDR3 likely stems from a read error. The rearrangement joins TRBV5-1 to TRBJ2-1, with 11 bases that match TRBD1. The CDR3 sequence is 16 residues long. V dropped 7 bases and J dropped 5; count of bases not matched to a gene: 11. CDR1 is SGHRS and CDR2 is YFSETQ in the germline V gene. The CDR3 nucleotides read TGCGCCAGCGGACAGGGGGCGCGGCGTCTGGACAATGAGCAGTTCTCC. Its protein product is CASGQGARRLDNEQFS.

At least ten counts were recorded for this clonotype. CDR3 DNA sequence: TGTGCCAGCACCAGCGGGATCAGGAATGAGCAGTTCTTC. This codes for CASTSGIRNEQFF. The chain employs TRBV6-2 or TRBV6-3 and TRBJ2-1; 7 bases fit TRBD2. The length of the CDR3 is 13 residues. The germline V gene has CDR1 MNHEY and CDR2 SVGEGT. Losses at the gene ends were 7 bases for V and 7 bases for J; bases not matched to a gene: 7.

This clonotype has only a few counts. This clone may be a read error of a much larger clone one base away. This chain joins TRBV20-1 and TRBJ2-1, with 9 bases aligning to TRBD1. CDR1 and CDR2 (germline): DFQATT, SNEGSKA (reference sequence). This CDR3 is built from 15 residues. The CDR3 bases are TGCAGTGCTACGACCGGGACAGGGATCTACAATGAGCAGTCCTTC. Translating gives CSATTGTGIYNEQSF.

The rearrangement links TRBV6-1 to TRBJ2-7, with D unclear. The CDR3 runs 13 residues. The germline CDR1 and CDR2 sequences are MNHNS and SASEGT. Trimming took off 7 bases at V and 1 base at J, with 11 bases between the two ends. The CDR3 region has the DNA TGTGCCAGCACCACGACATTTTCCTACGAGCAGTACTTC. Translated: CASTTTFSYEQYF.

The rearrangement joins TRBV5-1 to TRBJ2-1; 10 bases agree with TRBD2. With V trimmed by 1 base and J by 5 bases, 3 bases remained unmatched. Looked up from germline, CDR1 is SGHRS and CDR2 is YFSETQ. The CDR3 has 15 residues. The CDR3 DNA follows: TGCGCCAGCAGCTTGAGACTAGCGGGTCACAATGAGCAGTTCTTC. It yields the protein CASSLRLAGHNEQFF.

The V call is TRBV7-9, the J call TRBJ2-7; 7 nucleotides line up with TRBD1. Germline V CDR1 and CDR2: SEHNR, FQNEAQ (reference sequence). V gave up 3 bases and J gave up 3 bases; unmatched junction bases: 5. The CDR3 spans 14 residues. Here the CDR3 reads CASSLGQINYEQYF. For the CDR3, the DNA is TGTGCCAGCAGCTTGGGACAGATCAACTACGAGCAGTACTTC.

In this sample, this clonotype turned up many times. The rearrangement links TRBV14 to TRBJ2-7; 11 bases agree with TRBD2. This CDR3 has 13 amino acids. Germline CDR1 is SGHDN and CDR2 is FVKESK. Trimming took 2 bases from V and 6 from J; bases not matched to a gene: 0. CDR3 nucleotide sequence: TGTGCCAGCAGCCAACTAGCGGGAGGCGAGCAGTACTTC. It encodes CASSQLAGGEQYF. Full variable domain (missing parts from reference TRBV14 and TRBJ2-7): EAGVTQFPSHSVIEKGQTVTLRCDPISGHDNLYWYRRVMGKEIKFLLHFVKESKQDESGMPNNRFLAERTGGTYSTLKVQPAELEDSGVYFCASSQLAGGEQYFGPGTRLTVT.

The V call is TRBV14, the J call TRBJ1-1; the D is unclear. The ends were cut back, 0 bases at V and 4 bases at J, with 15 bases in the middle. Germline V gives CDR1 SGHDN, CDR2 FVKESK. The CDR3 covers 16 residues. CDR3 DNA: TGTGCCAGCAGCCAAGATCACGGCAGGCTATTCACTGAAGCTTTCTTT. It codes for CASSQDHGRLFTEAFF.

V and J are TRBV6-1 and TRBJ1-2; D ambiguous. From germline, CDR1 is MNHNS and CDR2 SASEGT. The CDR3 runs to 12 residues. V was trimmed by 7 bases and J by 9 bases, leaving 15 bases between them. CDR3 in amino acids: CASTNYGESYTF. The CDR3 DNA follows: TGTGCCAGCACCAATTATGGGGAGAGCTACACCTTC.

Ten or more counts support this clonotype. The DNA of the CDR3 is TGTGCCAGTAGTGCCGGGACAGTCGCTGACACCATATATTTT. The encoded protein is CASSAGTVADTIYF. The V call is TRBV19, the J call TRBJ1-3; 7 nucleotides agree with TRBD1. Per germline, CDR1 LNHDA and CDR2 SQIVND (reference sequence). Germline trimming cut 5 bases from V and 8 bases from J; bases unmatched to any gene: 9. The CDR3 extends over 14 amino acids. The whole variable domain, filled in from reference TRBV19 and TRBJ1-3, reads DGGITQSPKYLFRKEGQNVTLSCEQNLNHDAMYWYRQDPGQGLRLIYYSQIVNDFQKGDIAEGYSVSREKKESFPLTVTSAQKNPTAFYLCASSAGTVADTIYFGEGSWLTVV.

This chain joins TRBV5-6 and TRBJ1-6; 7 bases agree with TRBD1. This CDR3 is 14 amino acids long. V lost 2 bases to trimming and J lost 6 bases; unmatched junction nucleotides: 2. From germline, CDR1 is SGHDT and CDR2 YYEEEE. CDR3: CASSFGQANSPLHF. In DNA, the CDR3 is TGTGCCAGCAGCTTTGGACAGGCTAATTCACCCCTCCACTTT. Supplemented by reference TRBV5-6 and TRBJ1-6, the full variable domain reads DAGVTQSPTHLIKTRGQQVTLRCSPKSGHDTVSWYQQALGQGPQFIFQYYEEEERQRGNFPDRFSGHQFPNYSSELNVNALLLGDSALYLCASSFGQANSPLHFGNGTRLTVT.

V and J are TRBV3-1 and TRBJ1-1, with TRBD1 identical over 9 bases. Germline trimming cut 4 bases from V and 1 base from J; bases unmatched to any gene: 1. Germline V gives CDR1 LGHDT, CDR2 YNNKEL (reference sequence). This CDR3 spans 14 amino acids. The CDR3 is CASSPGQGNTEAFF. The CDR3, as DNA: TGTGCCAGCAGCCCGGGACAGGGGAACACTGAAGCTTTCTTT.

The rearrangement joins TRBV15 to TRBJ2-3; TRBD2 matches at 11 bases. Germline trimming cut 9 bases from V and 4 bases from J; bases unmatched to any gene: 6. CDR1 and CDR2 (germline): LNHNV, YYDKDF (reference sequence). This CDR3 region has 14 residues. CDR3 residues: CATLTSGMADTQYF. In nucleotides, the CDR3 is TGTGCCACTCTGACTAGCGGGATGGCAGATACGCAGTATTTT.

This sequence joins TRBV2 and TRBJ2-2; D ambiguous. The CDR3 extends over 14 amino acids. Germline V CDR1 and CDR2: SNHLY, FYNNEI. V was clipped by 3 bases and J by 4 bases, with 9 bases between them. CDR3 nucleotide sequence: TGTGCCAGCAGTGACAGACTTGGCACCGGGGAGCTGTTTTTT. Protein product: CASSDRLGTGELFF.

This clonotype was picked up a small number of times. The rearrangement joins TRBV7-8 to TRBJ2-1, with D perhaps matching TRBD2 (6 bases). This CDR3 comprises 15 residues. Deletions cut 5 bases from V and 4 bases from J, with 15 bases between. The V gene's germline CDR1 is SGHVS and CDR2 FQNEAQ. The CDR3: CASSPRRDSYNEQFF. The CDR3 bases are TGTGCCAGCAGCCCCCGGAGGGATTCGTACAATGAGCAGTTCTTC.

This rearrangement joins TRBV20-1 to TRBJ2-7, with 10 bases identical to TRBD1. Germline loops: CDR1 DFQATT, CDR2 SNEGSKA (reference sequence). CDR3 length equals 14 residues. V lost 3 bases to trimming and J lost 5 bases; unmatched junction nucleotides: 7. CDR3 nucleotide sequence: TGCAGTGCTAGTCGTTGGGACAGGGGCCACGAGCAGTACTTC. Translated: CSASRWDRGHEQYF.